This TCR beta chain was identified in a study of blood T cell repertoires in COVID-19. Some clones are missing from TCRdb's copy, which holds only in-frame ones; the method was immunoSEQ multiplex PCR. The sample shows 250,000 to 350,000 clones, more than 75% of them seen only once. Study members were between about 18 and 95 years old and lived in approximately 25 US regions. The ends lost 8 bases at V and 2 bases at J; junction bases unmatched: 10. CDR1 is MDHEN, CDR2 SYDVKM, per germline. CDR3 length equals 15 residues. Sequences were obtained from PBMCs or T cells enriched from blood (not recorded which). The sequence came from a woman between 55 and 75 years old in a cohort exposed to, infected with or recovered from COVID-19 (not recorded which). The rearrangement links TRBV28 to TRBJ2-3; TRBD2 matches 7 bases. CDR3 sequence: CASYTPAGATDTQYF. CDR3 bases: TGTGCCAGCTACACGCCGGCGGGAGCCACAGATACGCAGTATTTT. The variable domain in full, completed from reference TRBV28 and TRBJ2-3, reads DVKVTQSSRYLVKRTGEKVFLECVQDMDHENMFWYRQDPGLGLRLIYFSYDVKMKEKGDIPEGYSVSREKKERFSLILESASTNQTSMYLCASYTPAGATDTQYFGPGTRLTVL.